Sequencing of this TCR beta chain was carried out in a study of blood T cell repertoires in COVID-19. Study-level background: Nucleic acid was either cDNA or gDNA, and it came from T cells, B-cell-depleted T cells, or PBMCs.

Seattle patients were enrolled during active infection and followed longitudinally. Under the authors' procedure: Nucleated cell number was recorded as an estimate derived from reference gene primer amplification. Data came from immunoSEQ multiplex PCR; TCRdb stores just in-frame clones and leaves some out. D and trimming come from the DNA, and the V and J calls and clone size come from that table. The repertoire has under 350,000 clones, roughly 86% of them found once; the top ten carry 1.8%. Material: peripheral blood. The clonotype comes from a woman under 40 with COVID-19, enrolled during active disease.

The CDR3 DNA is TGTGCCTGGACGACAGAACCCTATGGCTACACCTTC. The encoded protein is CAWTTEPYGYTF. The chain joins TRBV30 to TRBJ1-2; possible D gene TRBD1, 5 bases. V gave up 4 bases and J gave up 4 bases, with 10 bases separating them. This CDR3 is built from 12 residues. The germline V gene has CDR1 GTSNPN and CDR2 SVGIG (reference sequence).